A selection of T cell receptor beta chains follows, all from one sample in a study of early T cells in non-severe SARS-CoV-2 infection. A single record per CDR3 protein comes from TCRdb applying MiXCR to the 5' RACE reads. The sample contains roughly 88,000 distinct CDR3 sequences, 12% to 15% of which appear only once. Sequencing used whole blood. Receptors originate from an adult who was a healthcare worker with PCR-confirmed SARS-CoV-2 infection or an uninfected control (not recorded which). Each CDR3 is given with its conserved first and last residue. The D gene is left open where the match is weak. Part of the rows lack a size; the others show once, few, many or a class for expanded clones.

TRBV11-2	few	-	TRBJ2-7	TGTGCCAGCAGGAGAGAACGGAGTGTGCGCGAGCAGTACTTC	CASRRERSVREQYF
TRBV7-2	-	TRBD2	TRBJ2-7	TGTGCCAGCAGCTTCCTAGCGGGGGGATTCAACAGTTACGAGCAGTACTTC	CASSFLAGGFNSYEQYF
TRBV12-3/TRBV12-4	few	TRBD2	TRBJ2-1	TGTGCCAGCAGTTTGACGACTAGCGGGCGCAATGAGCAGTTCTTC	CASSLTTSGRNEQFF
TRBV20-1	few	-	TRBJ1-1	TGCAGTGCCTTTACAAGACAGTCGAACACTGAAGCTTTCTTT	CSAFTRQSNTEAFF
TRBV6-5	-	-	TRBJ1-4	TGTGCCAGCAGTTATCGGGGAAAACTGTTTTTT	CASSYRGKLFF
TRBV7-6	many	-	TRBJ1-5	TGTGCCAGCAGCAACCTTACAGGGAACAGCAATCAGCCCCAGCATTTT	CASSNLTGNSNQPQHF
TRBV29-1	many	TRBD1	TRBJ2-7	TGCAGCGTCCATATCCGGGACAGGGTCTCCTACGAGCAGTACTTC	CSVHIRDRVSYEQYF
TRBV5-1	-	-	TRBJ2-3	TGCGCCAGCAGCTTGAACCAGCGCTATTCAGATACGCAGTATTTT	CASSLNQRYSDTQYF
TRBV20-1	-	TRBD2	TRBJ2-1	TGCAGTGCTCCAGCGGGACTAGCGGGGACCCTCTCCTACAATGAGCAGTTCTTC	CSAPAGLAGTLSYNEQFF
TRBV7-2	-	-	TRBJ1-1	TGTGCCAGCAGCTCGCAGCCGGACGCTATGAACACTGAAGCTTTCTTT	CASSSQPDAMNTEAFF
TRBV9	-	-	TRBJ1-5	TGTGCCAGCAGCGCCCTATCTAGCAATCAGCCCCAGCATTTT	CASSALSSNQPQHF
TRBV18	few	TRBD1	TRBJ1-6	TGTGCCAGCTCACCAGGTCAGGGGGTGAGTTCACCCCTCCACTTT	CASSPGQGVSSPLHF
TRBV28	few	-	TRBJ2-7	TGTGCCAGCAGTTTATTGCGACAACCCTACGAGCAGTACTTC	CASSLLRQPYEQYF
TRBV11-2	-	TRBD1	TRBJ1-5	TGTGCCAGCAGCTTAGGAGGGGGCGATCAGCCCCAGCATTTT	CASSLGGGDQPQHF
TRBV12-3/TRBV12-4	-	-	TRBJ2-5	TGTGCCAGCAGTAAACAGTTGTACCAAGAGACCCAGTACTTC	CASSKQLYQETQYF
TRBV6-6	-	TRBD1	TRBJ1-1	TGTGCCAGCAGTTACGGACAGGGAGACACTGAAGCTTTCTTT	CASSYGQGDTEAFF
TRBV6-2/TRBV6-3	few	-	TRBJ2-2	TGTGCCAGCAGTTACTCTGGGGAGAACACCGGGGAGCTGTTTTTT	CASSYSGENTGELFF